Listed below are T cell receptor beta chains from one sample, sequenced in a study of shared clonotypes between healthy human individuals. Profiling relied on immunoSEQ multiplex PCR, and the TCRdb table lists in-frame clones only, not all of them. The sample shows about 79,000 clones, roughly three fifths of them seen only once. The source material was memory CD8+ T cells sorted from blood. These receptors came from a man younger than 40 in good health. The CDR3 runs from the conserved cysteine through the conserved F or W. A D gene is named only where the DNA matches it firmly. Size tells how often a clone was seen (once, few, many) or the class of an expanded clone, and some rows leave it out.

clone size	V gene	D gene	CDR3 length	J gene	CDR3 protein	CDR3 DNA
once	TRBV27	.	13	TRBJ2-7	CASSWGASYEQYF	TGTGCCAGCAGTTGGGGGGCCTCCTACGAGCAGTACTTC
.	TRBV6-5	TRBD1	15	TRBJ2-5	CASSYPGQGIGTQYF	TGTGCCAGCAGTTACCCGGGACAGGGGATTGGGACCCAGTACTTC
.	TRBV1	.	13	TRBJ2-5	CTSSQVREETQYF	TGCACCAGCAGCCAAGTCAGGGAAGAGACCCAGTACTTC
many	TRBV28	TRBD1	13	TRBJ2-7	CASATGTDYEQYF	TGTGCCAGCGCTACAGGGACAGACTACGAGCAGTACTTC
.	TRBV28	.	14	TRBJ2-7	CASSQMDGTYEQYF	TGTGCCAGCAGCCAAATGGACGGAACCTACGAGCAGTACTTC
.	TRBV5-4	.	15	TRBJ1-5	CASSLWGSGNQPQHF	TGTGCCAGCAGCTTATGGGGCAGCGGCAATCAGCCCCAGCATTTT
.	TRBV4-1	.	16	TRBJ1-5	CASSQDNLRILEPQHF	TGCGCCAGCAGCCAAGATAACTTGAGGATCCTAGAGCCCCAGCATTTT
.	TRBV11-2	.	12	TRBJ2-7	CASSFVSYEQYF	TGTGCCAGCAGTTTCGTCTCCTACGAGCAGTACTTC
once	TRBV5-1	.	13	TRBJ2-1	CASSVDPIFEQFF	TGCGCCAGCAGCGTGGACCCTATTTTTGAGCAGTTCTTC
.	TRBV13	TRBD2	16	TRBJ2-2	CASSKRLAGYTGELFF	TGTGCCAGCAGCAAAAGACTAGCGGGATATACCGGGGAGCTGTTTTTT
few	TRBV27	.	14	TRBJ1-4	CASSLLGDDEKLFF	TGTGCCAGCAGTTTATTGGGAGATGATGAAAAACTGTTTTTT
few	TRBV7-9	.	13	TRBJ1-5	CASSFQGGQPQHF	TGTGCCAGCAGCTTCCAAGGGGGTCAGCCCCAGCATTTT
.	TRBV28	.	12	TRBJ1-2	CATSGGARGYTF	TGTGCCACCTCGGGGGGGGCCAGGGGCTACACCTTC
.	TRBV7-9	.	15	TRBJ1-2	CASSPTGFQMDGYTF	TGTGCCAGCAGCCCAACAGGGTTTCAAATGGATGGCTACACCTTC
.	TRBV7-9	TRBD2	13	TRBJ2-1	CASSRTSGREQFF	TGTGCCAGCAGCCGGACTAGCGGAAGAGAGCAGTTCTTC
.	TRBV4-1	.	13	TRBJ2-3	CASSQEESGTQYF	TGCGCCAGCAGCCAAGAAGAGAGTGGTACGCAGTATTTT
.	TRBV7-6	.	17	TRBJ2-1	CASSLADGLSSYNEQFF	TGTGCCAGCAGCTTAGCGGACGGACTGAGCTCCTACAATGAGCAGTTCTTC
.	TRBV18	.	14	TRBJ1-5	CASSQWEGNQPQHF	TGTGCCAGCTCCCAATGGGAGGGAAATCAGCCCCAGCATTTT
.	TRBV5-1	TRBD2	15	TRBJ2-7	CASSLLLAGTGEQYF	TGCGCCAGCAGCTTGCTCCTAGCGGGAACGGGCGAGCAGTACTTC
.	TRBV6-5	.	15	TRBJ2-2	CASGNGVEGTGELFF	TGTGCCAGCGGTAACGGGGTTGAGGGGACCGGGGAGCTGTTTTTT
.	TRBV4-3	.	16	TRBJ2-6	CASSQDLSSGANVLTF	TGCGCCAGCAGCCAAGATTTGAGCTCTGGGGCCAACGTCCTGACTTTC
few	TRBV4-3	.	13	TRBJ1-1	CASSQDYPTEAFF	TGCGCCAGCAGCCAAGATTACCCCACTGAAGCTTTCTTT
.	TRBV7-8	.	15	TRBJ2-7	CASSLGPYSAYEQYF	TGTGCCAGCAGCTTAGGCCCGTACAGTGCCTACGAGCAGTACTTC
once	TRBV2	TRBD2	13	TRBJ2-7	CASSEVAGYEQYF	TGTGCCAGCAGTGAGGTAGCGGGCTACGAGCAGTACTTC
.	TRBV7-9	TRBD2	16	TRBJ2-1	CASSSTSGRSYNEQFF	TGTGCCAGCAGCTCCACTAGCGGGAGGTCCTACAATGAGCAGTTCTTC
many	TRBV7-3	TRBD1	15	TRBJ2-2	CASSPDRANTGELFF	TGTGCCAGCAGCCCGGACAGGGCGAACACCGGGGAGCTGTTTTTT